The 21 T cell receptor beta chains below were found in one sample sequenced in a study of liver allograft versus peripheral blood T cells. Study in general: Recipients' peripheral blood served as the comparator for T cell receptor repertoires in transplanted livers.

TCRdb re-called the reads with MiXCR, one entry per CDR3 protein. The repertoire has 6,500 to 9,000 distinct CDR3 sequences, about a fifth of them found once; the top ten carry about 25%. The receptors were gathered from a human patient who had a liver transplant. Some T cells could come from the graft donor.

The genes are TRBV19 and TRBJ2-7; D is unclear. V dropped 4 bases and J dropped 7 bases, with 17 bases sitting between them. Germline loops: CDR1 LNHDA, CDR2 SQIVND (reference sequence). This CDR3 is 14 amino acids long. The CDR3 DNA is TGTGCCAGTAGTACGTTGGGCAGTCACGGTGAGCAGTACTTC. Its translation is CASSTLGSHGEQYF.

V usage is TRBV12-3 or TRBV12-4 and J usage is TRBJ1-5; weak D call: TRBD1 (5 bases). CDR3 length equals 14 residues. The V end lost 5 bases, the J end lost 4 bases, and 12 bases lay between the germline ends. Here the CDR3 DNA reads TGTGCCAGCAGTCCTGCGGGGGAGAATCAGCCCCAGCATTTT. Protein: CASSPAGENQPQHF.

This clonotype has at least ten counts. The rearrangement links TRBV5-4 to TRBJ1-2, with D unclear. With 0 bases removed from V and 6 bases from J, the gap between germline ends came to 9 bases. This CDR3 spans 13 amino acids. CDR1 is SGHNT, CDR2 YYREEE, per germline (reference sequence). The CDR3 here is CASSLEAIDGYTF. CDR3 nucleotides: TGTGCCAGCAGCTTGGAGGCCATCGATGGCTACACCTTC.

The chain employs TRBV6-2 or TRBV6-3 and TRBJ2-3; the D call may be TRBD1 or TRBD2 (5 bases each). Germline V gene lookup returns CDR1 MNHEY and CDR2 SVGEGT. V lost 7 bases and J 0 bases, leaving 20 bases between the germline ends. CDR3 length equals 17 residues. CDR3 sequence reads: CASTPRGANPSTDTQYF. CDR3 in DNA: TGTGCCAGCACCCCTCGAGGGGCAAACCCTAGCACAGATACGCAGTATTTT.

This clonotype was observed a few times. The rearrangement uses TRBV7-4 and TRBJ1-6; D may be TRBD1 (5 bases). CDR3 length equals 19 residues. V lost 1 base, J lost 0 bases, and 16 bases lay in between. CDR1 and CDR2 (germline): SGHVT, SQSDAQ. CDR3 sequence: CASSLGGRPENSYNSPLHF. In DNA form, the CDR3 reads TGTGCCAGCAGCTTAGGGGGACGGCCGGAAAACTCCTATAATTCACCCCTCCACTTT.

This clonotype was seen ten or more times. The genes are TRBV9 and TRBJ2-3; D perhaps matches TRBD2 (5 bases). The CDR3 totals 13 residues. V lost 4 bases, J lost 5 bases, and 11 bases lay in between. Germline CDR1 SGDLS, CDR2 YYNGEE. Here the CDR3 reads CASSSGLQDTQYF. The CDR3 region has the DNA TGTGCCAGCAGCTCAGGACTCCAAGATACGCAGTATTTT.

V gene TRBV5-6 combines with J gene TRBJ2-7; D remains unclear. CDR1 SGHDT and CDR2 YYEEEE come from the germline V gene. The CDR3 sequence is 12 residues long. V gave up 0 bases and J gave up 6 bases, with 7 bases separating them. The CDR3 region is CASSLDQSEQYF. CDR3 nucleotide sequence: TGTGCCAGCAGCTTGGATCAGAGCGAGCAGTACTTC.

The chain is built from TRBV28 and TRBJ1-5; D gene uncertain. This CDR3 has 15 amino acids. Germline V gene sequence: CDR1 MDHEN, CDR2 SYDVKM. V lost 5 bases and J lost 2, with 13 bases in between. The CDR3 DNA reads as TGTGCCAGCAGTGTGGCTATTAAGGGCAATCAGCCCCAGCATTTT. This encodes CASSVAIKGNQPQHF.

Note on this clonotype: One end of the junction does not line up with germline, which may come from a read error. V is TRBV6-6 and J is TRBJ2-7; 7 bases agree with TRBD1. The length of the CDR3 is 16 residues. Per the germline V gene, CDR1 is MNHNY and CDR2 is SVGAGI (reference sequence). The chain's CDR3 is CASSYGDSPTVWEQYF. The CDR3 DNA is TGTGCCAGCAGTTACGGGGACAGCCCCACAGTCTGGGAGCAATACTTC.

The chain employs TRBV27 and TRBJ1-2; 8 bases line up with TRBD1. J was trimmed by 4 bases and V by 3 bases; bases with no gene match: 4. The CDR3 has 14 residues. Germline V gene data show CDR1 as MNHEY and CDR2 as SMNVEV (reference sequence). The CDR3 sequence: CASSFRGRGYGYTF. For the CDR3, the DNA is TGTGCCAGCAGTTTCAGGGGGCGCGGCTATGGCTACACCTTC.

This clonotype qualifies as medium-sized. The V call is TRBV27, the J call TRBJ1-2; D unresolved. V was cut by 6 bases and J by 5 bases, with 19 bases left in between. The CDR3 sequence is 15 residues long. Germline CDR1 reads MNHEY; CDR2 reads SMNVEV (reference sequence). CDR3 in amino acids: CASRPLGFFDYGYTF. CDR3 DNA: TGTGCCAGCAGACCTTTGGGGTTTTTTGATTATGGCTACACCTTC.

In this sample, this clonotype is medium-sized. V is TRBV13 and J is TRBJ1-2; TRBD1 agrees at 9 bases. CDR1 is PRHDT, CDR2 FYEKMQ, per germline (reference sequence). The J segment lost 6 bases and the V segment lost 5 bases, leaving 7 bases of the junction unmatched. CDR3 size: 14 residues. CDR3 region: CASSAWTGANGYTF. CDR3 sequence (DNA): TGTGCCAGCAGCGCGTGGACAGGGGCGAATGGCTACACCTTC.

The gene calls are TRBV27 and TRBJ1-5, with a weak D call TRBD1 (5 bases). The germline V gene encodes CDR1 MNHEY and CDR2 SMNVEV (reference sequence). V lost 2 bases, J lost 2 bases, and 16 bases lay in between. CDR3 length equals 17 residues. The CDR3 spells CASSLRALQAGNQPQHF. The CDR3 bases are TGTGCCAGCAGTTTAAGGGCCCTACAGGCGGGCAATCAGCCCCAGCATTTT.

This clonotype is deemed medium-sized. CDR3 bases: TGTGCCAGCTCACCACTCTCCAGGGGAGATGGCTACACCTTC. Protein: CASSPLSRGDGYTF. The chain has TRBV18 and TRBJ1-2; possible D gene TRBD1, 6 bases. Between the trimmed V and J ends, which lost 1 base and 6 bases, there was a span of 12 bases. The germline CDR1 and CDR2 sequences are KGHSH and LQKENI. This CDR3 contains 14 residues.

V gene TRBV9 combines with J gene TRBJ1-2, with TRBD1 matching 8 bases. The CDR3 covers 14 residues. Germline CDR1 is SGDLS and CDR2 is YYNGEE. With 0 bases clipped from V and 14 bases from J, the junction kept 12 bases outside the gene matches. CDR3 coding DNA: TGTGCCAGCAGCGTAGATGGGACAGGCTCTGCCCATACCTTC. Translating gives CASSVDGTGSAHTF.

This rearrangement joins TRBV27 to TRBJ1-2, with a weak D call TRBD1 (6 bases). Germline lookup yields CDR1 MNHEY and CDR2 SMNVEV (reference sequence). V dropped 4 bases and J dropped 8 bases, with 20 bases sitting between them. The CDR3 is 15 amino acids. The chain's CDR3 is CASSSDRSPGDGYTF. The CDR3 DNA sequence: TGTGCCAGCAGTTCTGACAGGTCCCCGGGAGACGGCTACACCTTC.

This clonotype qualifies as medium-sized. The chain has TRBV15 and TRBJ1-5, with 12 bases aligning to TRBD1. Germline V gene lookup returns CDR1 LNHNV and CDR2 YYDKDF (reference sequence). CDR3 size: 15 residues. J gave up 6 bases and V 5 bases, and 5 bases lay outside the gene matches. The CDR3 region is CATSERDRGLQPQHF. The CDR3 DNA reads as TGTGCCACCAGCGAACGGGACAGGGGGCTTCAGCCCCAGCATTTT.

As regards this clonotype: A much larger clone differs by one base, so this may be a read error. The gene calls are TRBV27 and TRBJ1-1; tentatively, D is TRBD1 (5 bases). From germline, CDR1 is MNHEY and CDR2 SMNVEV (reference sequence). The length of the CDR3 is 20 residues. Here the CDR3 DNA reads TGTGCCAGAAGTTCAGGACGTAGGGTTTTGGGGGGGGGTGATCACACTGAAGCTTTCTTT. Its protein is CARSSGRRVLGGGDHTEAFF.

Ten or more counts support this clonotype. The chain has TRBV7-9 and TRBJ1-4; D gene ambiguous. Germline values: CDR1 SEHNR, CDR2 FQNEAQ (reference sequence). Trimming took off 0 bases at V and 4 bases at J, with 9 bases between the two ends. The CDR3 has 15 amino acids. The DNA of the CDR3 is TGTGCCAGCAGCTTAGCGGGCCACGTTAATGAAAAACTGTTTTTT. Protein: CASSLAGHVNEKLFF.

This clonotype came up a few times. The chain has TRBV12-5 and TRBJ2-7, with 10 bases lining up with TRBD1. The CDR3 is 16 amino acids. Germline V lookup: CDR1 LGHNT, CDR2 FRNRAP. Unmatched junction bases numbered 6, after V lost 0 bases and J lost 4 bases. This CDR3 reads CASGLVGTGASYEQYF. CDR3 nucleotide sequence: TGTGCTAGTGGTTTGGTAGGGACAGGGGCTTCTTACGAGCAGTACTTC.

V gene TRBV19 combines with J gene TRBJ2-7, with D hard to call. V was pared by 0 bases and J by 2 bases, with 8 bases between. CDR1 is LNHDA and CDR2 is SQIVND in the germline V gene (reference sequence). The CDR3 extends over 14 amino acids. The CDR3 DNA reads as TGTGCCAGTAGTATAGAGGACGGTACCTACGAGCAGTACTTC. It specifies CASSIEDGTYEQYF. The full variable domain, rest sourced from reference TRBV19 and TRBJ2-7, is DGGITQSPKYLFRKEGQNVTLSCEQNLNHDAMYWYRQDPGQGLRLIYYSQIVNDFQKGDIAEGYSVSREKKESFPLTVTSAQKNPTAFYLCASSIEDGTYEQYFGPGTRLTVT.